The 15 T cell receptor beta chains below all came from one sample that was sequenced in a study of shared clonotypes between healthy human individuals. Repertoires were generated with immunoSEQ multiplex PCR, while TCRdb's copy carries only in-frame clones and drops some. The data show 550,000 to 850,000 clones, 55% to 75% seen once. The sample consisted of memory CD4+ T cells sorted from blood. As to subset: CD45RA-negative fraction. The origin of the receptors is a woman in her 30s in good health.

This CDR3 is CASSLRGYYEQYF. CDR3 DNA sequence: TGTGCCAGCAGTTTAAGGGGGTACTACGAGCAGTACTTC. The chain couples TRBV27 to TRBJ2-7; D may be TRBD1 (6 bases). This CDR3 has 13 residues. V was trimmed by 2 bases and J by 3 bases, leaving 8 bases between them. CDR1 is MNHEY and CDR2 is SMNVEV in the germline V gene (reference sequence).

The CDR3 spells CASSVGTGSEQYF. CDR3 sequence (DNA): TGCGCCAGCAGTGTAGGGACAGGGTCCGAGCAGTACTTC. The chain links TRBV10-1 to TRBJ2-7, with 9 bases matching TRBD1. The CDR3 runs to 13 residues. Per germline, CDR1 WNHNN and CDR2 SYGVQD (reference sequence). V was clipped by 4 bases and J by 6 bases; unmatched bases: 4.

The chain joins TRBV28 to TRBJ2-3, with 10 bases fitting TRBD2. CDR1 and CDR2 from the germline V gene are MDHEN and SYDVKM. V trimming: 5 bases; J trimming: 6 bases; junction bases outside the gene matches: 11. This CDR3 is built from 16 residues. The CDR3 coding sequence is TGTGCCAGCAGTCCCCTGCTAGCGGGAGCACGCGATACGCAGTATTTT. It encodes CASSPLLAGARDTQYF.

The chain employs TRBV4-1 and TRBJ2-5, with 7 bases that match TRBD1. Germline values: CDR1 MGHRA, CDR2 YSYEKL. The V and J ends lost 1 base and 3 bases, in that order; junction bases with no gene match: 5. This CDR3 comprises 15 residues. The CDR3 DNA sequence: TGCGCCAGCAGCCAAGTAGCCGGGACAGAAGAGACCCAGTACTTC. Translation: CASSQVAGTEETQYF.

This clone was observed a single time. The genes are TRBV5-4 and TRBJ2-5; D is tentatively TRBD1 or TRBD2 (7 bases each). This CDR3 is built from 16 residues. Germline values: CDR1 SGHNT, CDR2 YYREEE (reference sequence). The V end lost 4 bases, the J end lost 5 bases, and 21 bases lay between the germline ends. The CDR3 loop reads CASSAENQGGAETQYF. The DNA for the CDR3 is TGTGCCAGCAGCGCGGAGAACCAGGGGGGGGCGGAGACCCAGTACTTC.

J is TRBJ2-2 and V is TRBV23-1; D unresolved. TRBV23-1 is assigned to the ORF class and has an uncertain function. CDR3 length: 14 residues. The ends were cut back, 2 bases at V and 2 bases at J, with 6 bases in the middle. The chain's CDR3 is CASSQRKNTGELFF. The CDR3 DNA reads TGCGCCAGCAGTCAAAGGAAAAACACCGGGGAGCTGTTTTTT.

A note on this clone: At one end the junction does not follow the germline gene, possibly because of a read error. The rearrangement joins TRBV7-2 to TRBJ2-3; D perhaps matches TRBD2 (6 bases). Germline loops: CDR1 SGHTA, CDR2 FQGNSA. The CDR3 totals 14 residues. For the CDR3, the DNA is TGTGCCAGCAGCTTCCAAACTAGCACGGATACGCAGTATTTT. It translates to CASSFQTSTDTQYF.

In this sample, this clone turned up many times. V usage is TRBV6-1 and J usage is TRBJ2-5, with 9 bases fitting TRBD1. This CDR3 spans 14 amino acids. CDR1 is MNHNS, CDR2 SASEGT, per germline. J lost 1 base, V lost 6 bases, and 3 bases had no gene match. The CDR3 nucleotides read TGTGCCAGCAGAGTGGGACAGGGCCAAGAGACCCAGTACTTC. Translating it yields CASRVGQGQETQYF.

The chain uses TRBV2 and TRBJ1-1; 7 bases align to TRBD1. The CDR3 runs to 14 residues. V was pared by 5 bases and J by 4 bases, with 7 bases of the junction left unmatched. Germline V gene lookup returns CDR1 SNHLY and CDR2 FYNNEI. CDR3 sequence reads: CASSPQGVGTEAFF. For the CDR3, the DNA is TGTGCCAGCAGTCCGCAGGGGGTGGGCACTGAAGCTTTCTTT.

V gene TRBV30 combines with J gene TRBJ2-5; D ambiguous. Judging by the DNA end, TRBJ2-7 fits better; the J call may be wrong. The CDR3 is made up of 15 amino acids. Germline assignment: CDR1 GTSNPN and CDR2 SVGIG (reference sequence). The CDR3 region is CAWSDPWAGRYEQYF. The CDR3 bases are TGTGCCTGGAGTGACCCTTGGGCAGGACGGTACGAGCAGTACTTC.

The V gene is TRBV6-1, the J gene TRBJ1-2, with D tentatively TRBD1 (5 bases). CDR1 MNHNS and CDR2 SASEGT come from the germline V gene. Trimming removed 3 bases at V and 4 bases at J, with 24 bases between. This CDR3 has 18 residues. Here the CDR3 reads CASSDRGAAGLGIYGYTF. The CDR3 bases are TGTGCCAGCAGTGACCGAGGCGCGGCAGGGTTGGGGATCTATGGCTACACCTTC.

The J gene is TRBJ1-2, the V gene TRBV4-2; TRBD1 matches 8 bases. CDR3 length: 16 residues. Germline trimming cut 4 bases from V and 6 bases from J; bases unmatched to any gene: 13. The V gene's germline CDR1 is LGHNA and CDR2 YNFKEQ. The CDR3 region has the DNA TGTGCCAGCAGCCCATCGGGACAGGCGCCGGATAATGGCTACACCTTC. It encodes CASSPSGQAPDNGYTF.

The chain employs TRBV10-2 and TRBJ2-6, with TRBD1 matching over 8 bases. After removal of 4 bases from V and 3 bases from J, the junction contained 8 bases not matched to a gene. CDR3 length: 17 residues. The germline V gene encodes CDR1 WSHSY and CDR2 SAAADI. CDR3 in DNA: TGCGCCAGCAGTGGACAGGGGAATCTTGGTGGGGCCAACGTCCTGACTTTC. It translates to CASSGQGNLGGANVLTF.

The rearrangement uses TRBV7-7 and TRBJ2-1, with D maybe TRBD2 (5 bases). Germline-derived CDR1 and CDR2 are SSHAT and FNYEAQ (reference sequence). The CDR3 sequence is 13 residues long. Trimming removed 5 bases from V and 9 bases from J, with 14 bases in between. CDR3 nucleotides: TGTGCCAGCAGCCCCGTGCCTACTAGTGAGCAGTTCTTC. Amino acids: CASSPVPTSEQFF. Together with reference TRBV7-7 and TRBJ2-1, the CDR3 gives the full variable domain: GAGVSQSPRYKVTKRGQDVTLRCDPISSHATLYWYQQALGQGPEFLTYFNYEAQPDKSGLPSDRFSAERPEGSISTLTIQRTEQRDSAMYRCASSPVPTSEQFFGPGTRLTVL.

This chain uses TRBV18 with TRBJ1-1; D is unclear. The germline V and J ends were trimmed by 0 bases and 1 base, with 15 bases remaining between them. This CDR3 has 17 amino acids. Germline V gene data show CDR1 as KGHSH and CDR2 as LQKENI. The CDR3 reads CASSPPLGAVWNTEAFF. The CDR3 nucleotides are TGTGCCAGCTCACCACCGTTGGGCGCGGTTTGGAACACTGAAGCTTTCTTT.